The TCR beta chain described here comes from a study of T cells in tuberculosis. Study-wide results and limits: Smaller alpha distances in active tuberculosis partly reflected shorter CDR3-alpha lengths.

Only in-frame clones appear in the TCRdb table, and some are missing; sequencing was by immunoSEQ multiplex PCR. The sample yields around 33,000 clones, 92% seen once. Germline values: CDR1 SGHTA, CDR2 FQGNSA. The CDR3 has 17 residues. Trimming removed 5 bases from V and 6 bases from J; junction bases left unmatched: 7. Documented time point: new active TB diagnosis, blood taken before or within 7 days of starting treatment. Patients were newly diagnosed, HIV-seronegative, and aged 18 or older. Each patient had positive sputum smear microscopy and/or positive culture. Comments on this clone: As yet, its antigen is unknown.

The material was PBMCs, obtained at tuberculosis diagnosis. V usage is TRBV7-2 and J usage is TRBJ2-1; TRBD2 matches 16 bases. The receptor's source is an adult with tuberculosis. Some clones in this sample may be carry-over from other donors' samples. DNA of the CDR3: TGTGCCAGCAGCACCGCCGGGACTAGCGGGGGGGGCAATGAGCAGTTCTTC. Translating gives CASSTAGTSGGGNEQFF.